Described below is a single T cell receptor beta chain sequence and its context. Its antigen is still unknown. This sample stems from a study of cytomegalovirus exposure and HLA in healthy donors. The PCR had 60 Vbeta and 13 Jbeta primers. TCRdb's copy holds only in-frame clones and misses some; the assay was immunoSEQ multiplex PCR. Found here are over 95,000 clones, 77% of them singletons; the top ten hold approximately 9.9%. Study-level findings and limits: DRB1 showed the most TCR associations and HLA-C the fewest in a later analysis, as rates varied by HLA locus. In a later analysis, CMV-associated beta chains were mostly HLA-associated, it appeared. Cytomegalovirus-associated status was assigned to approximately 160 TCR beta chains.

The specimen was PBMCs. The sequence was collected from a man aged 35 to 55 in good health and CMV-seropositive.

CDR3 nucleotide sequence: TGTGCCAGCAGCCCCCGGGGGGGACGAGAGACCCAGTACTTC. Protein sequence: CASSPRGGRETQYF. This chain connects TRBV11-2 to TRBJ2-5; 8 positions match TRBD2. Trimming removed 5 bases from V and 4 bases from J; junction bases left unmatched: 6. Germline V gene data show CDR1 as SGHAT and CDR2 as FQNNGV. The CDR3 extends over 14 amino acids.